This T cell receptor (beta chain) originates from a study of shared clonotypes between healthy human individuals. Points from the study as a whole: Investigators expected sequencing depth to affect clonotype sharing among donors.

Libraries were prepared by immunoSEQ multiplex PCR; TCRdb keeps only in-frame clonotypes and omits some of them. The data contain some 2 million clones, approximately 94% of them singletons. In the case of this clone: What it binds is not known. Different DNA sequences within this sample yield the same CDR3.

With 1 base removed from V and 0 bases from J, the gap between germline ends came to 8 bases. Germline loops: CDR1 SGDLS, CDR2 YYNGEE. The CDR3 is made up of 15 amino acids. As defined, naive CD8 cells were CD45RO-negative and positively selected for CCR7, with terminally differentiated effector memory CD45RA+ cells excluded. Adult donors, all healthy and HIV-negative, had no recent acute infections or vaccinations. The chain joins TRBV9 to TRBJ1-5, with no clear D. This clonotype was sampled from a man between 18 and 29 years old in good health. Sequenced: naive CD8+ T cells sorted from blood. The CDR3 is CASSVSGNSNQPQHF. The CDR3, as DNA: TGTGCCAGCAGCGTATCTGGGAATAGCAATCAGCCCCAGCATTTT.